These T cell receptor beta chains were read from a single sample in a study of T cell responses to AZD1222 COVID-19 vaccine. Clones were read by immunoSEQ multiplex PCR, and TCRdb kept only the in-frame ones, dropping some. The sample includes 75,000 to 90,000 clones, 80% to 90% of them seen just once. This material consisted of peripheral blood, taken on day 0 of AZD1222 vaccination. All receptors come from an adult in good health. CDR3s include the opening cysteine and the closing phenylalanine or tryptophan. D genes are given only for firm matches. Some rows have no size entry. The others give once, few or many, or a class for an expanded clone.

NA | NA | TRBJ1-1 | TRBV19 | TGTGCCATCGAGATTCAGGCGAACACTGAAGCTTTCTTT | CAIEIQANTEAFF
TRBD1 | NA | TRBJ1-6 | TRBV5-4 | TGTGCCAGCAGCTTTACGGGACAGGGGGGGTCACCCCTCCACTTT | CASSFTGQGGSPLHF
TRBD2 | NA | TRBJ2-3 | TRBV19 | TGTGCCAGTACCATAACGACTAGCCCAGATACGCAGTATTTT | CASTITTSPDTQYF
TRBD1 | NA | TRBJ2-5 | TRBV7-2 | TGTGCCAGCAGCTTAAGGGGGACAGCAGAAGAGACCCAGTACTTC | CASSLRGTAEETQYF
TRBD2 | NA | TRBJ2-2 | TRBV5-1 | TGCGCCAGCAGCTTAGGGAGGGACGCCGGGGAGCTGTTTTTT | CASSLGRDAGELFF
NA | NA | TRBJ1-2 | TRBV2 | TGTGCCGTTGGGGCTGGCTATGGCTACACCTTC | CAVGAGYGYTF
NA | NA | TRBJ1-2 | TRBV6-5 | TGTGCCAGCAAGCTGGACAGCGGAATTAACTATGGCTACACCTTC | CASKLDSGINYGYTF
NA | NA | TRBJ2-1 | TRBV7-3 | TGTGCCAGCAGCCTGAGTGGGTATGAGCAGTTCTTC | CASSLSGYEQFF
NA | NA | TRBJ2-1 | TRBV18 | TGTGCCAGCTCACCAAACCAGGGCAATGAGCAGTTCTTC | CASSPNQGNEQFF
NA | NA | TRBJ2-7 | TRBV6-5 | TGTGCCAGCAGCAGGGACACACTTTACGGAGAGCAGTACTTC | CASSRDTLYGEQYF
NA | NA | TRBJ1-2 | TRBV5-5 | TGTGCCAGCAGCTCACCGTCAGGGGCTGTCTATGGCTACACCTTC | CASSSPSGAVYGYTF
NA | NA | TRBJ2-2 | TRBV12-3/TRBV12-4 | TGTGCCAGCAGCCGCCGGGGAGGCGGGGAGCTGTTTTTT | CASSRRGGGELFF
NA | NA | TRBJ1-2 | TRBV3-1/TRBV3-2 | TGTGCCATTGGAAGGCAGATACCAAACTATGGCTACACCTTC | CAIGRQIPNYGYTF
NA | NA | TRBJ2-5 | TRBV21-1 | TGTGCCAGCAGCTCCCAACGGGGGGCCTCGAAGATGAAGACCCAGTACTTC | CASSSQRGASKMKTQYF
NA | NA | TRBJ2-2 | TRBV7-7 | TGTGCTAGCAGCTCGGGGGGCCCTAATACCGGGGAGCTGTTTTTT | CASSSGGPNTGELFF
NA | NA | TRBJ1-3 | TRBV6-1 | TGTGCCAGCAGTGAAAGGGAGGCTACTATTGGAAACACCATATATTTT | CASSEREATIGNTIYF
NA | NA | TRBJ1-3 | TRBV28 | TGTGCCAGCAGTTTTCTGGGTGGGGCCGGAAACACCATATATTTT | CASSFLGGAGNTIYF
NA | NA | TRBJ1-2 | TRBV5-4 | TGTGCCAGCAGCGTAACTTGGGGAAACTATGGCTACACCTTC | CASSVTWGNYGYTF
TRBD1 | NA | TRBJ1-1 | TRBV28 | TGTGCCAGCAGTTTAAGTCGGGCAGGGGGGTCGAACACTGAAGCTTTCTTT | CASSLSRAGGSNTEAFF
NA | NA | TRBJ1-5 | TRBV7-3 | TGTGCCAGCAGCTCGTTAAAAGGGGACGGGGGTGGCAATCAGCCCCAGCATTTT | CASSSLKGDGGGNQPQHF
TRBD2 | NA | TRBJ2-2 | TRBV10-3 | TGTGCCTCCGTCAGAAGTCCGTTTAGCGGGGCTCTTAACACCGGGGAGCTGTTTTTT | CASVRSPFSGALNTGELFF
TRBD1 | NA | TRBJ1-2 | TRBV5-6 | TGTGCCAGCAGCTTGGCGATGACAGGGGGTTGGGGCTACACCTTC | CASSLAMTGGWGYTF
NA | NA | TRBJ1-3 | TRBV4-2 | TGTGCCAGCAGCCAAGGGTTCGAGGGAAACACCATATATTTT | CASSQGFEGNTIYF
NA | NA | TRBJ2-1 | TRBV6-6 | TGTGCCAGCAGTTACGGGGCGTCGGAATGGTACAATGAGCAGTTCTTC | CASSYGASEWYNEQFF
NA | NA | TRBJ1-2 | TRBV19 | TGTGCCAGTAGTATGAGCAGGGCATATGGCTACACCTTC | CASSMSRAYGYTF
NA | NA | TRBJ2-7 | TRBV19 | TGTGCCAGTAGTATCAGGGGGGACGAGCAGTACTTC | CASSIRGDEQYF
NA | NA | TRBJ1-2 | TRBV7-9 | TGTGCCAGCAATCTGGACGGGGGTAACTATGGCTACACCTTC | CASNLDGGNYGYTF
TRBD1 | NA | TRBJ2-3 | TRBV19 | TGTGCCAGTAGTGGTGGGACAGAGCCTCTTACGCAGTATTTT | CASSGGTEPLTQYF
NA | once | TRBJ1-5 | TRBV7-9 | TGTGCCAGCAGCTGGGGGAATAGCAATCAGCCCCAGCATTTT | CASSWGNSNQPQHF
NA | NA | TRBJ1-3 | TRBV7-9 | TGTGCCAGCACCCGACAGGAAAGAGACACCATATATTTT | CASTRQERDTIYF
TRBD1 | once | TRBJ1-2 | TRBV19 | TGTGCCAGTAGTTCATCCCCACCAGACAGGGGGCACGGAGGCTACACCTTC | CASSSSPPDRGHGGYTF
NA | once | TRBJ1-6 | TRBV13 | TGTGCCAGCAGTGACAGGACCGTTTCACCCCTCCACTTT | CASSDRTVSPLHF
NA | few | TRBJ2-3 | TRBV6-5 | TGTGCCAGCAGTAATCCTGGCACAGATACGCAGTATTTT | CASSNPGTDTQYF
NA | NA | TRBJ1-5 | TRBV28 | TGTGCCATAGGAAGGGGCGCAATAAATCAGCCCCAGCATTTT | CAIGRGAINQPQHF
TRBD1 | NA | TRBJ1-4 | TRBV3-1/TRBV3-2 | TGTGCCAGCAGCCAAGTTGACGGCGCAGGGGGCTCAGGAACTAATGAAAAACTGTTTTTT | CASSQVDGAGGSGTNEKLFF
NA | NA | TRBJ1-1 | TRBV7-2 | TGTGCCAGCAGCTTAGCGTATACGGCCCTTGATTTGGCTTTCTTT | CASSLAYTALDLAFF
TRBD1 | NA | TRBJ1-1 | TRBV4-2 | TGTGCCAGCAGCCAAACCGGACAGGGGGCCACTGAAGCTTTCTTT | CASSQTGQGATEAFF
NA | NA | TRBJ1-1 | TRBV29-1 | TGCAGCGCACCATCCGGGACTGAAGCTTTCTTT | CSAPSGTEAFF
NA | NA | TRBJ1-2 | TRBV19 | TGTGCCAGCGCCTCTTTGGGGACGTCCTATGGCTACACCTTC | CASASLGTSYGYTF
NA | NA | TRBJ2-7 | TRBV3-1/TRBV3-2 | TGTGCCAGCAGCCATCACGACCGGAGTTACGAGCAGTACTTC | CASSHHDRSYEQYF
NA | NA | TRBJ2-7 | TRBV28 | TGTGCCAGCAGTTTACCCGAGGGACAATCCCGGGGCGAGCAGTACTTC | CASSLPEGQSRGEQYF
NA | few | TRBJ2-7 | TRBV11-1 | TGTGCCAGCAGCTTAGGGTCCATCCAGCAGTACTTC | CASSLGSIQQYF
NA | NA | TRBJ2-7 | TRBV4-3 | TGCGCCAGCAGCCAAGGGGCAGGTCCCTACGAGCAGTACTTC | CASSQGAGPYEQYF
NA | NA | TRBJ1-5 | TRBV6-5 | TGTGCCAGCGGATCAGGCACTCAGCTCCAGCATTTT | CASGSGTQLQHF
TRBD1 | NA | TRBJ2-1 | TRBV6-1 | TGTGCCAGCAGTGCGCGGTCGGGGGACAGGGGGCGCGGTGAGCAGTTCTTC | CASSARSGDRGRGEQFF
NA | NA | TRBJ1-2 | TRBV5-5 | TGTGCCAGCAGCACCACAGAGGACTATGGCTACACCTTC | CASSTTEDYGYTF
NA | NA | TRBJ2-1 | TRBV5-1 | TGCGCCAGCAGCTTGGAGTCGGGGAACAATGAGCAGTTCTTC | CASSLESGNNEQFF
NA | NA | TRBJ1-5 | TRBV6-5 | TGTGCCAGCAGTTCTGGCGGGGGTCAGCCCCAGCATTTT | CASSSGGGQPQHF
NA | few | TRBJ2-5 | TRBV6-2/TRBV6-3 | TGTGCCAGCAGTTACTCGGGAGAGACCCAGTACTTC | CASSYSGETQYF
TRBD1 | NA | TRBJ2-2 | TRBV5-1 | TGCGCCAGCAGCTTTCCACGCCCGGGACAGGGGCCGAACACCGGGGAGCTGTTTTTT | CASSFPRPGQGPNTGELFF